This T cell receptor beta chain was captured by sequencing in a study of OX40 agonist ivuxolimab in advanced cancers. Produced via immunoSEQ multiplex PCR; TCRdb's table is partial and in-frame only. The sample has 30,000 to 35,000 clones, around 84% seen once. The CDR3 spans 16 residues. Germline V gene lookup returns CDR1 MNHEY and CDR2 SVGAGI. The ends were cut back, 4 bases at V and 1 base at J, with 14 bases in the middle. This sample comprised CD4+ or CD8+ T cells sorted from blood, obtained in a trial of the OX40 agonist ivuxolimab. V is TRBV6-5 and J is TRBJ2-4; D not certain. This sequence originates from an adult with an advanced solid tumor such as melanoma, head and neck, liver or kidney cancer. The CDR3 nucleotides read TGTGCCAGCAGTTCGAGAACAAGCTGGGCCAAAAACATTCAGTACTTC. Encoded protein: CASSSRTSWAKNIQYF.